The sequence of this T cell receptor beta chain was determined in a study of OX40 agonist ivuxolimab in advanced cancers. Study-level points and caveats: Expanded clones were, on average, more numerous among CD8+ T cells than CD4+.

Produced via immunoSEQ multiplex PCR; TCRdb's table is partial and in-frame only. The table shows tens of thousands of clones, with about 91% occurring only once. Germline CDR1 and CDR2: MNHNS and SASEGT. The CDR3 is 15 residues long. The germline V and J ends were trimmed by 4 bases and 0 bases, with 12 bases remaining between them. Details on this clone: Its antigen is undetermined.

The material sequenced was CD4+ or CD8+ T cells sorted from blood, taken in a trial of the OX40 agonist ivuxolimab. J is TRBJ1-1 and V is TRBV6-1; perhaps TRBD1 as D (5 bases). The source of this sequence is an adult with an advanced solid tumor such as melanoma, head and neck, liver or kidney cancer. The CDR3 DNA is TGTGCCAGCAGTGGTCCGGGGGGTATGAACACTGAAGCTTTCTTT. Residues: CASSGPGGMNTEAFF.